This T cell receptor beta chain originates from a study of cytomegalovirus exposure and HLA in healthy donors. Turning to the study itself: As an earlier analysis found, 180 million or so T cells yielded fewer than 130 million unique TCR beta sequences. Study-wide results and limits: Sequence variants that were highly shared formed a cluster that was likely a sequencing artifact. Cytomegalovirus status, reportedly, was diagnosed with high specificity and sensitivity by the classifier.

Germline CDR1 is MNHEY and CDR2 is SVGAGI. The V and J ends lost 6 bases and 3 bases respectively, with 11 bases between them. The CDR3 runs 13 residues. Of note for this clone: The antigen is unknown.

The PCR used 60 Vbeta and 13 Jbeta primers. The protocol was immunoSEQ multiplex PCR, while the TCRdb copy is restricted to in-frame clones and leaves out a portion. Of hundreds of thousands of clones listed, around 73% were seen once; the top ten hold 3% to 4%. This chain uses TRBV6-5 with TRBJ1-1, with D possibly being TRBD1 (6 bases). Sequenced sample: PBMCs. The clonotype was recovered from a male donor in good health and CMV-seronegative. The CDR3 DNA sequence: TGTGCCAGCAGCACAGGGACGGACACTGAAGCTTTCTTT. This codes for CASSTGTDTEAFF.